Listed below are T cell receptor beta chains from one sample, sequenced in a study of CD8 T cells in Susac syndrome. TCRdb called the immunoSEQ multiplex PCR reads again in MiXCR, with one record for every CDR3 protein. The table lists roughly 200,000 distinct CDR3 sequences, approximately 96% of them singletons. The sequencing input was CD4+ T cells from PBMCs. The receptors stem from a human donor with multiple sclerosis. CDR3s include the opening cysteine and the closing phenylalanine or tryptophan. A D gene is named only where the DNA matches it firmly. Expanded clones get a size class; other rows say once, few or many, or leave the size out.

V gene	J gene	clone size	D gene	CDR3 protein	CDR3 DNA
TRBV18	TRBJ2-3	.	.	CASSTGSTDTQYF	TGTGCCAGTTCTACAGGGAGCACAGATACGCAGTATTTT
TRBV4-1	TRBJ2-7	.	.	CASSQVRRAYEQYF	TGCGCCAGCAGCCAAGTGCGCAGGGCCTACGAGCAGTACTTC
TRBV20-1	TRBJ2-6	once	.	CSAISGANVLTF	TGCAGTGCAATCTCTGGGGCCAACGTCCTGACTTTC
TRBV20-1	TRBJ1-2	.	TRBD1	CSAMGQGQPSYTF	TGCAGTGCTATGGGACAGGGCCAACCAAGCTACACCTTC
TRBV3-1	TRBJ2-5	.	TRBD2	CASSLTSGDSGGPMRASQYF	TGTGCCAGCAGCCTGACTAGCGGGGACAGCGGGGGGCCCATGAGAGCGTCCCAGTACTTC
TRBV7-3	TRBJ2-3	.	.	CASSPPGAPRDTQYF	TGTGCCAGCAGCCCCCCGGGGGCTCCGCGGGATACGCAGTATTTT
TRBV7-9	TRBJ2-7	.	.	CAASGRKDYEQYF	TGTGCCGCGTCAGGACGGAAGGACTACGAGCAGTACTTC
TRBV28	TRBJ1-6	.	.	CASSWTTGSPLNSPLHF	TGTGCCAGCAGCTGGACGACAGGTTCCCCCCTAAATTCACCCCTCCACTTT
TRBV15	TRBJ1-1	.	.	CATSSDMNTEAFF	TGTGCCACCAGCAGCGACATGAACACTGAAGCTTTCTTT
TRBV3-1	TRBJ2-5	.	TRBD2	CASSQGTAGGLETQYF	TGTGCCAGCAGCCAAGGAACAGCGGGGGGGCTAGAGACCCAGTACTTC
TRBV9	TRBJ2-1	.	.	CASSVEGSGTHLRNEQFF	TGTGCCAGCAGCGTAGAAGGGTCAGGGACCCACCTCCGCAATGAGCAGTTCTTC
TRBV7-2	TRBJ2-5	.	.	CASSVGIKETQYF	TGTGCCAGCAGCGTCGGAATTAAAGAGACCCAGTACTTC
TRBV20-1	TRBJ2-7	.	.	CSARSVMGPSVSYEQYF	TGCAGTGCTAGAAGCGTTATGGGACCTAGCGTCTCCTACGAGCAGTACTTC
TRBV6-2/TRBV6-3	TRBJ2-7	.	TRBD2	CASTLAGSYEQYF	TGTGCCAGCACCCTAGCGGGTTCCTACGAGCAGTACTTC
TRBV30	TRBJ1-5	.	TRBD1	CAWSSGQGSNQPQHF	TGTGCCTGGAGTTCCGGACAGGGGAGCAATCAGCCCCAGCATTTT
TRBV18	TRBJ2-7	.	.	CASSPGSEQYF	TGTGCCAGCTCACCAGGAAGCGAGCAGTACTTC
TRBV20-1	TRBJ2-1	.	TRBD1	CSASDAGTGRTEQFF	TGCAGTGCTAGTGACGCCGGGACAGGGAGGACTGAGCAGTTCTTC